This entry describes one T cell receptor beta chain. This entry comes from a study of blood T cell repertoires in COVID-19. The protocol was immunoSEQ multiplex PCR, while the TCRdb copy is restricted to in-frame clones and leaves out a portion. In the table there are roughly 75,000 clones, less than 90% of which are singletons. Material: peripheral blood. The sequence was obtained from an elderly man in a cohort sampled during active COVID-19.

CDR3 residues: CASSATGARYGYTF. The CDR3 DNA sequence: TGTGCCAGCAGCGCCACAGGGGCCCGCTATGGCTACACCTTC. V gene TRBV5-4 combines with J gene TRBJ1-2, with TRBD1 matching 7 bases. V was pared by 4 bases and J by 4 bases, with 7 bases of the junction left unmatched. Germline CDR1 and CDR2: SGHNT and YYREEE (reference sequence). The CDR3 is 14 residues long.